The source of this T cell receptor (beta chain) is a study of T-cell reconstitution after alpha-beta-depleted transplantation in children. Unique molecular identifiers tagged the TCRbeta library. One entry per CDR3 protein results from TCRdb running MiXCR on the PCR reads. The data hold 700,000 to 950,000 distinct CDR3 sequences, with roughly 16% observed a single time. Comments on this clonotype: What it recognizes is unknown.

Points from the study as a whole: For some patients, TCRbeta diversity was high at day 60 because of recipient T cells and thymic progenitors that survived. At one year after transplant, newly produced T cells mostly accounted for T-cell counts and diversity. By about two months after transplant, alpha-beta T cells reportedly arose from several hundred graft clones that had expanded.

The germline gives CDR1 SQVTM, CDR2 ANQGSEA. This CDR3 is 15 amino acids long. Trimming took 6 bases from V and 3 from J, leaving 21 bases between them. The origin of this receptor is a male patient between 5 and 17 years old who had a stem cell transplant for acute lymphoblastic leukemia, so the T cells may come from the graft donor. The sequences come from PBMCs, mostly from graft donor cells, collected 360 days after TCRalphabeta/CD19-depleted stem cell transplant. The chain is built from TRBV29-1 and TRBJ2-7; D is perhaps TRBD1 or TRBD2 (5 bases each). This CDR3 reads CSVLGVGVAYYEQYF. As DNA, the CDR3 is TGCAGCGTCCTTGGGGTGGGGGTGGCCTACTACGAGCAGTACTTC.